What follows are 17 T cell receptor beta chains derived from one specimen sequenced in a study of identical twins. Via MiXCR, TCRdb re-called the 5' RACE reads, giving one row per CDR3 protein. This table holds about 530,000 distinct CDR3 sequences, about 22% found once. Separately, the same data were catalogued under a study of yellow fever vaccine responses in identical twins.

Sample: CD4+ T cells sorted from blood. Source of these receptors: a woman aged 18-29 years in good health.

CDR3 residues: CASSQREGDTQYF. CDR3 nucleotides: TGTGCCAGCAGCCAGCGGGAGGGGGATACGCAGTATTTT. J is TRBJ2-3 and V is TRBV27; 10 bases line up with TRBD2. The CDR3 has 13 residues. The V and J ends lost 6 bases and 6 bases, in that order; junction bases with no gene match: 3. Germline CDR1 MNHEY, CDR2 SMNVEV (reference sequence).

This clonotype has more than one count but fewer than ten. The chain couples TRBV20-1 to TRBJ2-1; 9 nucleotides agree with TRBD1. This CDR3 has 11 amino acids. Germline-derived CDR1 and CDR2 are DFQATT and SNEGSKA (reference sequence). Unmatched junction bases numbered 3, after V lost 4 bases and J lost 11 bases. The CDR3 region is CSATTGGKQFF. As DNA, the CDR3 is TGCAGTGCTACCACAGGGGGCAAGCAGTTCTTC.

This chain connects TRBV18 to TRBJ2-3, with 14 nucleotides matching TRBD2. With V trimmed by 4 bases and J by 5 bases, 11 bases remained unmatched. Looked up from germline, CDR1 is KGHSH and CDR2 is LQKENI. The CDR3 has 18 amino acids. CDR3 coding DNA: TGTGCCAGCTCACTCGGACGACTAGCGGGGGGGCATGGAGATACGCAGTATTTT. Translating it yields CASSLGRLAGGHGDTQYF. The complete variable domain, with remaining parts taken from reference TRBV18 and TRBJ2-3, reads NAGVMQNPRHLVRRRGQEARLRCSPMKGHSHVYWYRQLPEEGLKFMVYLQKENIIDESGMPKERFSAEFPKEGPSILRIQQVVRGDSAAYFCASSLGRLAGGHGDTQYFGPGTRLTVL.

The gene calls are TRBV4-1 and TRBJ2-2; TRBD1 aligns across 7 bases. V dropped 1 base and J dropped 3; count of bases not matched to a gene: 8. This CDR3 spans 17 amino acids. Germline assignment: CDR1 MGHRA and CDR2 YSYEKL. For the CDR3, the DNA is TGCGCCAGCAGCCAAGCCCCCCGACAGGGTCACACCGGGGAGCTGTTTTTT. It encodes CASSQAPRQGHTGELFF.

The chain joins TRBV12-3 or TRBV12-4 to TRBJ1-1, with D perhaps matching TRBD1 (5 bases). The CDR3 consists of 14 residues. The V and J ends lost 7 bases and 2 bases respectively, with 14 bases between them. CDR3 nucleotides: TGTGCCAGCATTACGACAGCCAGAAACACTGAAGCTTTCTTT. Encoded protein: CASITTARNTEAFF.

This clonotype was counted only a few times. The chain links TRBV4-1 to TRBJ1-4; the D gene is possibly TRBD1 (6 bases). CDR1 and CDR2 (germline): MGHRA, YSYEKL. The CDR3 has 15 residues. V lost 1 base to trimming and J lost 5 bases, with 11 bases between them. CDR3 protein: CASSQGVTGNEKLFF. The CDR3, as DNA: TGCGCCAGCAGCCAAGGAGTGACAGGAAATGAAAAACTGTTTTTT.

This chain's CDR3 is CASSSARAGGELFF. The CDR3 DNA sequence: TGTGCCAGCAGCTCGGCCCGGGCCGGCGGGGAGCTGTTTTTT. The chain employs TRBV11-3 and TRBJ2-2, with D unclear. V was cut by 4 bases and J by 7 bases, with 13 bases left in between. This CDR3 is built from 14 residues. Germline loops: CDR1 SGHNT, CDR2 YENEEA.

Comment on this clonotype: A read error may produce the germline difference seen at one junction end. In DNA, the CDR3 is TGCTGTGCTAGAGATCTCGGGCTAGCAGGCTCCTACAATGAGCAGTTCTTC. The encoded protein is CCARDLGLAGSYNEQFF. This chain connects TRBV20-1 to TRBJ2-1; D perhaps matches TRBD2 (5 bases). There are 17 residues in the CDR3. Germline V lookup: CDR1 DFQATT, CDR2 SNEGSKA (reference sequence).

The chain employs TRBV20-1 and TRBJ2-1, with 7 positions matching TRBD2. The CDR3 is made up of 14 amino acids. The ends lost 5 bases at V and 7 bases at J; junction bases unmatched: 11. CDR1 is DFQATT and CDR2 is SNEGSKA in the germline V gene (reference sequence). The CDR3 loop reads CSALGLAALNEQFF. The CDR3 coding sequence is TGCAGTGCTCTGGGGCTAGCGGCGTTGAATGAGCAGTTCTTC.

This sequence joins TRBV12-3 or TRBV12-4 and TRBJ2-1; 10 positions agree with TRBD2. J gave up 3 bases and V 5 bases, and 4 bases lay outside the gene matches. The CDR3 contains 15 residues. Written as DNA, the CDR3 is TGTGCCAGCAGTCTTAGCGGGAGGTTCTACAATGAGCAGTTCTTC. It yields the protein CASSLSGRFYNEQFF.

The genes are TRBV28 and TRBJ2-2; D uncertain. Germline CDR1 is MDHEN and CDR2 is SYDVKM. V was clipped by 3 bases and J by 5 bases, with 4 bases between them. This CDR3 comprises 12 residues. CDR3 sequence (DNA): TGTGCCAGCAGTTTTCAGACCGGGGAGCTGTTTTTT. The encoded protein is CASSFQTGELFF.

This rearrangement joins TRBV7-9 to TRBJ1-1, with D uncertain. The ends were cut back, 6 bases at V and 7 bases at J, with 9 bases in the middle. The CDR3 contains 11 residues. CDR1 is SEHNR and CDR2 is FQNEAQ in the germline V gene (reference sequence). The CDR3 region is CASSRVDEAFF. The CDR3 DNA reads as TGTGCCAGCAGTCGAGTGGATGAAGCTTTCTTT.

V and J are TRBV20-1 and TRBJ1-5, with D possibly matching TRBD1 (6 bases). CDR3 size: 14 residues. Germline V gene sequence: CDR1 DFQATT, CDR2 SNEGSKA (reference sequence). V was pared by 6 bases and J by 0 bases, with 12 bases between. CDR3 nucleotide sequence: TGCAGTGCCAATGTGGACAGTAGCAATCAGCCCCAGCATTTT. Encoded protein: CSANVDSSNQPQHF.

V is TRBV7-2 and J is TRBJ2-5, with 8 bases fitting TRBD2. The CDR3 is 15 amino acids. CDR1 and CDR2 from the germline V gene are SGHTA and FQGNSA. V was clipped by 3 bases and J by 4 bases; unmatched bases: 7. The CDR3 protein is CASSLGNGGGETQYF. The CDR3 coding sequence is TGTGCCAGCAGCTTGGGAAACGGGGGGGGAGAGACCCAGTACTTC.

There are a few counts of this clonotype. The chain carries TRBV11-2 and TRBJ2-2; 14 nucleotides agree with TRBD2. With 3 bases clipped from V and 1 base from J, the junction kept 4 bases outside the gene matches. Germline V gene data show CDR1 as SGHAT and CDR2 as FQNNGV. This CDR3 spans 18 amino acids. The CDR3 DNA sequence: TGTGCCAGCAGCTTTGGCGGACTAGCGGGGGGGAACACCGGGGAGCTGTTTTTT. Protein product: CASSFGGLAGGNTGELFF.

This clonotype was seen a handful of times. The chain combines TRBV11-1 with TRBJ2-6, with a tentative D call TRBD1 (6 bases). This CDR3 is 18 amino acids long. The V gene's germline CDR1 is SGHAT and CDR2 FQDESV (reference sequence). Trimming removed 3 bases from V and 0 bases from J, with 15 bases in between. The CDR3 nucleotides read TGTGCCAGCAGCTTTCACCCGATAGGGGGCTCTGGGGCCAACGTCCTGACTTTC. It translates to CASSFHPIGGSGANVLTF. The full variable domain, completed using reference TRBV11-1 and TRBJ2-6, is EAEVAQSPRYKITEKSQAVAFWCDPISGHATLYWYRQILGQGPELLVQFQDESVVDDSQLPKDRFSAERLKGVDSTLKIQPAELGDSAMYLCASSFHPIGGSGANVLTFGAGSRLTVL.

V and J are TRBV7-8 and TRBJ2-7; no definite D call. V lost 1 base, J lost 3 bases, and 10 bases lay in between. From germline, CDR1 is SGHVS and CDR2 FQNEAQ. The CDR3 contains 14 residues. CDR3 sequence: CASSLEVGLYEQYV. CDR3 in DNA: TGTGCCAGCAGCTTAGAGGTGGGCCTCTACGAGCAGTACGTC.